The 5 T cell receptor beta chains below were found in one sample sequenced in a study of HIV-infected patients and healthy controls. Reverse transcription used 450 to 550 ng RNA and constant-region primers for alpha and beta. Using multiplexing indices, alpha and beta chain libraries were generated apart by chain-specific third strand synthesis. One entry per CDR3 protein, called by TCRdb with MiXCR from the 5' RACE reads. This sample yields over 15,000 distinct CDR3 sequences, of which 5.5% are seen a single time; 1.5% to 2% belongs to the top ten. Whole blood was used without fractionation, so all unsorted peripheral T cells were included. The specimen was blood. These receptors were collected from an adult in good health.

By share, this clonotype ranks as medium-sized. Here the CDR3 DNA reads TGTGCCAGCAGCTTATGGGGTCCCGGAGAGCAGTACTTC. It specifies CASSLWGPGEQYF. The rearrangement links TRBV5-6 to TRBJ2-7; D call uncertain. The germline CDR1 and CDR2 sequences are SGHDT and YYEEEE. V lost 2 bases and J 7 bases, leaving 13 bases between the germline ends. The CDR3 runs to 13 residues.

Judged by abundance, this clonotype is medium-sized. The V call is TRBV5-1, the J call TRBJ2-5, with 11 bases fitting TRBD2. CDR3 length: 16 residues. CDR1 and CDR2 from the germline V gene are SGHRS and YFSETQ. V gave up 2 bases and J gave up 2 bases; unmatched junction bases: 5. CDR3 coding DNA: TGCGCCAGCAGCTTCCGGCTAGCGGGGGGACAAGAGACCCAGTACTTC. Amino acid sequence: CASSFRLAGGQETQYF.

By frequency in the sample, this clonotype is medium-sized (0.01 to 0.1%). The chain recombines TRBV20-1 with TRBJ2-2; D is perhaps TRBD1 or TRBD2 (5 bases each). V dropped 6 bases and J dropped 3 bases, with 14 bases sitting between them. Germline CDR1 DFQATT, CDR2 SNEGSKA (reference sequence). The CDR3 is 14 residues long. This CDR3 is CSAYETGHTGELFF. The CDR3, as DNA: TGCAGTGCCTACGAAACGGGGCACACCGGGGAGCTGTTTTTT.

This clonotype rates as medium-sized. J is TRBJ2-1 and V is TRBV6-2 or TRBV6-3; D uncertain. Per germline, CDR1 MNHEY and CDR2 SVGEGT. Trimming shortened V by 0 bases and J by 4 bases, and 7 bases separated the two germline ends. The CDR3 consists of 14 residues. CDR3: CASSYSLVYNEQFF. In DNA form, the CDR3 reads TGTGCCAGCAGTTACTCCCTGGTATACAATGAGCAGTTCTTC.

This chain joins TRBV14 and TRBJ2-4; 7 positions match TRBD1. J was trimmed by 13 bases and V by 3 bases; bases with no gene match: 9. The CDR3 runs to 13 residues. Germline lookup yields CDR1 SGHDN and CDR2 FVKESK. The CDR3 nucleotides read TGTGCCAGCAGCCAGGACAGGATCGGGCTCCAGTACTTC. Translating it yields CASSQDRIGLQYF. The full variable domain, with the rest looked up from reference TRBV14 and TRBJ2-4, is EAGVTQFPSHSVIEKGQTVTLRCDPISGHDNLYWYRRVMGKEIKFLLHFVKESKQDESGMPNNRFLAERTGGTYSTLKVQPAELEDSGVYFCASSQDRIGLQYFGAGTRLSVL.